Presented here are 4 T cell receptor beta chains from one specimen sequenced in a study of control samples from healthy donors and cancer patients. Profiled with immunoSEQ multiplex PCR; TCRdb holds only in-frame clones, not every one. Among 70,000 to 85,000 clones listed, approximately 82% were seen once. The sample was PBMCs. The receptor source for this set is a man aged 55 to 70 with head and neck cancer.

This chain uses TRBV5-4 with TRBJ1-4; no firm D call. Germline V gives CDR1 SGHNT, CDR2 YYREEE (reference sequence). V gave up 2 bases and J gave up 3 bases, with 14 bases separating them. This CDR3 spans 16 amino acids. This chain's CDR3 is CASSFKWSLANEKLFF. The CDR3 DNA reads as TGTGCCAGCAGCTTTAAGTGGTCTCTAGCTAATGAAAAACTGTTTTTT.

This rearrangement joins TRBV30 to TRBJ2-7, with 11 bases matching TRBD2. CDR1 and CDR2 from the germline V gene are GTSNPN and SVGIG (reference sequence). After removal of 0 bases from V and 6 bases from J, the junction contained 4 bases not matched to a gene. The CDR3 covers 14 residues. The CDR3 loop reads CAWSVLAGDGEQYF. The CDR3 DNA reads TGTGCCTGGAGTGTACTAGCGGGAGATGGCGAGCAGTACTTC.

The rearrangement joins TRBV20-1 to TRBJ2-7; 8 bases map to TRBD2. Unmatched junction bases numbered 8, after V lost 3 bases and J lost 1 base. CDR3 length: 15 residues. Germline V gives CDR1 DFQATT, CDR2 SNEGSKA (reference sequence). CDR3: CSASARAGGSYEQYF. The CDR3 nucleotides read TGCAGTGCTAGTGCCCGCGCGGGAGGTTCCTACGAGCAGTACTTC.

The chain is built from TRBV7-8 and TRBJ2-7; 12 bases map to TRBD2. The CDR3 has 15 amino acids. V lost 6 bases to trimming and J lost 2 bases; unmatched junction nucleotides: 5. Looked up from germline, CDR1 is SGHVS and CDR2 is FQNEAQ. CDR3 loop: CASSSGLAGPYEQYF. In DNA, the CDR3 is TGTGCCAGCAGTTCTGGACTAGCGGGGCCCTACGAGCAGTACTTC. The variable domain in full, completed from reference TRBV7-8 and TRBJ2-7, reads GAGVSQSPRYKVAKRGQDVALRCDPISGHVSLFWYQQALGQGPEFLTYFQNEAQLDKSGLPSDRFFAERPEGSVSTLKIQRTQQEDSAVYLCASSSGLAGPYEQYFGPGTRLTVT.